The present T cell receptor (beta chain) was sequenced within a study of technical replicates of blood from a handful of donors. V was pared by 2 bases and J by 5 bases, with 9 bases of the junction left unmatched. The CDR3 loop spans 16 amino acids. Per the germline V gene, CDR1 is MNHEY and CDR2 is SMNVEV (reference sequence). Sequencing was performed with immunoSEQ multiplex PCR; in TCRdb, only in-frame clones are kept and a portion is missing. The top ten hold approximately 0.15% of the sample, which has tens of thousands of clones, 95% to 98% seen once. This sequence joins TRBV27 and TRBJ1-2, with TRBD1 matching over 9 bases. Input material: T cells isolated from PBMCs. The TCR originated in a human donor in good health. CDR3 nucleotide sequence: TGTGCCAGCAGTTTAACACTCCGGGACAGGGCTTATGGCTACACCTTC. Translation gives CASSLTLRDRAYGYTF.